Shown below are 25 T cell receptor beta chains from a single sample sequenced in a study of blood T cell repertoires in COVID-19. Method: immunoSEQ multiplex PCR; TCRdb's copy keeps in-frame clones and lacks some. The sample yields under 300,000 clones, around 90% seen once. Material for sequencing was PBMCs or T cells enriched from blood (not recorded which). The receptors were gathered from a woman in her forties who had recovered from COVID-19.

CDR3 DNA sequence: TGTGCCAGCAGCGTAGCTCCGGAAAGGGGGGGCAATGAGCAGTTCTTC. Translated: CASSVAPERGGNEQFF. The genes are TRBV9 and TRBJ2-1; D might be TRBD2 (7 bases). V was shortened by 0 bases and J by 6 bases, with 16 bases between the two germline ends. Germline V lookup: CDR1 SGDLS, CDR2 YYNGEE. The length of the CDR3 is 16 residues.

This chain's CDR3 is CASSQFLAGRYNEQFF. CDR3 DNA sequence: TGTGCCAGCAGCCAATTCTTAGCGGGAAGGTACAATGAGCAGTTCTTC. This chain joins TRBV3-1 (or the pseudogene TRBV3-2) and TRBJ2-1; 8 bases are a match to TRBD2. V was clipped by 2 bases and J by 4 bases; unmatched bases: 7. The CDR3 contains 16 residues. CDR1 is LGHDT, CDR2 YNNKEL, per germline (reference sequence).

This clone was seen just once. The rearrangement joins TRBV4-3 to TRBJ1-1; D remains unclear. CDR1 and CDR2 from the germline V gene are LGHNA and YSLEER. CDR3 size: 15 residues. V shed 0 bases and J shed 0 bases, with 8 bases lying between them. The CDR3 bases are TGCGCCAGCAGCCAAGATAGAGTATTGAACACTGAAGCTTTCTTT. Its protein is CASSQDRVLNTEAFF.

The chain has TRBV4-2 and TRBJ1-1, with 8 bases aligning to TRBD1. J was trimmed by 2 bases and V by 4 bases; bases with no gene match: 6. CDR1 is LGHNA, CDR2 YNFKEQ, per germline. The CDR3 consists of 15 residues. CDR3 protein: CASSRLAGGNTEAFF. The CDR3 DNA is TGTGCCAGCAGCCGATTGGCAGGGGGCAACACTGAAGCTTTCTTT.

The rearrangement uses TRBV7-9 and TRBJ1-3; D is undetermined. CDR1 is SEHNR, CDR2 FQNEAQ, per germline (reference sequence). Trimming cost V 3 bases and J 7 bases, with 16 bases left between them. There are 15 residues in the CDR3. The CDR3 loop is CASSFSGSNRNTIYF. The DNA for the CDR3 is TGTGCCAGCAGCTTTTCGGGATCCAACCGGAACACCATATATTTT.

CDR3 sequence (DNA): TGTGCCATAAGGGACAGGGAGAGCTATGGCTACACCTTC. Translating it yields CAIRDRESYGYTF. This sequence joins TRBV19 and TRBJ1-2; 9 bases align to TRBD1. V gave up 10 bases and J gave up 4 bases; unmatched junction bases: 7. This CDR3 region has 13 residues. CDR1 is LNHDA and CDR2 is SQIVND in the germline V gene (reference sequence).

Of note for this clone: Other nucleotide sequences from this sample produce the same CDR3. This chain uses TRBV27 with TRBJ1-2; maybe TRBD1 (6 bases). V lost 4 bases to trimming and J lost 7 bases, with 16 bases between them. CDR3 size: 14 residues. Germline V lookup: CDR1 MNHEY, CDR2 SMNVEV (reference sequence). In DNA form, the CDR3 reads TGTGCCAGCAGTTCAATACAGGGTGTTGGTGGCTACACCTTC. It encodes CASSSIQGVGGYTF.

The rearrangement links TRBV10-3 to TRBJ2-5; the D is unclear. The germline CDR1 and CDR2 sequences are ENHRY and SYGVKD. The CDR3 loop spans 13 amino acids. V lost 6 bases and J lost 7, with 15 bases in between. CDR3 DNA: TGTGCCATCAGAAAGAGGTCTTTGGGGACCCAGTACTTC. The encoded protein is CAIRKRSLGTQYF.

V and J are TRBV5-1 and TRBJ1-6, with a weak D call TRBD1 (5 bases). CDR1 and CDR2 (germline): SGHRS, YFSETQ. V dropped 4 bases and J dropped 8 bases, with 13 bases sitting between them. The CDR3 length is 14 residues. This chain's CDR3 is CASSSAGRDSPLHF. CDR3 nucleotides: TGCGCCAGCAGCAGCGCGGGACGGGATTCACCCCTCCACTTT.

The J gene is TRBJ1-1, the V gene TRBV18; 10 nucleotides agree with TRBD1. Germline assignment: CDR1 KGHSH and CDR2 LQKENI. With 3 bases clipped from V and 4 bases from J, the junction kept 5 bases outside the gene matches. The CDR3 totals 15 residues. As DNA, the CDR3 is TGTGCCAGCTCACCTATGACAGGGGGCGGCACTGAAGCTTTCTTT. It specifies CASSPMTGGGTEAFF.

The chain has TRBV5-6 and TRBJ2-1, with D perhaps TRBD1 (6 bases). Germline lookup yields CDR1 SGHDT and CDR2 YYEEEE. This CDR3 spans 15 amino acids. Trimming cost V 2 bases and J 7 bases, with 16 bases left between them. Here the CDR3 DNA reads TGTGCCAGCAGCTTTATACAGGGTACGGCGAATGAGCAGTTCTTC. This encodes CASSFIQGTANEQFF.

V gene TRBV6-5 combines with J gene TRBJ2-1; D not certain. The V gene's germline CDR1 is MNHEY and CDR2 SVGAGI. The CDR3 extends over 14 amino acids. Trimming pared 0 bases from V and 7 bases from J, leaving 10 bases between. CDR3 sequence reads: CASSYSLAENEQFF. The CDR3 nucleotides are TGTGCCAGCAGTTACTCGTTGGCCGAAAATGAGCAGTTCTTC.

The chain is built from TRBV30 and TRBJ1-6; 9 bases align to TRBD1. The germline V gene has CDR1 GTSNPN and CDR2 SVGIG (reference sequence). The CDR3 spans 14 residues. J lost 9 bases, V lost 3 bases, and 6 bases had no gene match. This chain's CDR3 is CAWRPGQGGSPLHF. CDR3 DNA: TGTGCCTGGAGGCCGGGACAGGGTGGTTCACCCCTCCACTTT.

V is TRBV7-2 and J is TRBJ2-3, with TRBD2 matching 14 bases. The CDR3 spans 16 residues. The ends lost 5 bases at V and 3 bases at J; junction bases unmatched: 4. Germline V gives CDR1 SGHTA, CDR2 FQGNSA. CDR3 loop: CASSPGLAGGTDTQYF. Written as DNA, the CDR3 is TGTGCCAGCAGCCCCGGACTAGCGGGAGGAACAGATACGCAGTATTTT.

The chain uses TRBV5-1 and TRBJ2-3, with 14 bases aligning to TRBD2. CDR3 length: 17 residues. Per germline, CDR1 SGHRS and CDR2 YFSETQ. With 5 bases clipped from V and 3 bases from J, the junction kept 8 bases outside the gene matches. CDR3 coding DNA: TGCGCCAGCAGACCGGGACTAGCGGGAGTGGGAACAGATACGCAGTATTTT. It specifies CASRPGLAGVGTDTQYF.

This clone is a singleton in its sample. With a much larger clone just one base away, this may be a read error. This chain joins TRBV3-1 (or the pseudogene TRBV3-2) and TRBJ1-5; D uncertain. From germline, CDR1 is LGHDT and CDR2 YNNKEL (reference sequence). The V gene lost 1 base and the J gene lost 2 bases, with 9 bases spanning the gap. The CDR3 is 15 residues long. The CDR3 here is CASSQGGGGNQPQHF. The DNA of the CDR3 is TGTGCCAGCAGCCAAGGGGGAGGTGGCAATCAGCCCCAGCATTTT.

The chain links TRBV3-1 (or the pseudogene TRBV3-2) to TRBJ2-1; tentatively, D is TRBD1 (6 bases). Trimming removed 0 bases from V and 4 bases from J, with 16 bases in between. Germline-derived CDR1 and CDR2 are LGHDT and YNNKEL (reference sequence). The CDR3 has 17 amino acids. CDR3 loop: CASSQDLWKGQYNEQFF. The CDR3 DNA is TGTGCCAGCAGCCAAGATCTTTGGAAAGGACAGTACAATGAGCAGTTCTTC.

The rearrangement joins TRBV11-2 to TRBJ1-4, with D possibly matching TRBD1 (5 bases). Germline V CDR1 and CDR2: SGHAT, FQNNGV. V was pared by 1 base and J by 8 bases, with 14 bases between. The CDR3 sequence is 15 residues long. The CDR3 loop reads CASSLVLRGGEKLFF. The CDR3 DNA follows: TGTGCCAGCAGCTTAGTATTAAGGGGTGGGGAAAAACTGTTTTTT.

This clone was picked up one time. The chain has TRBV7-9 and TRBJ2-6; 8 bases are a match to TRBD1. The V segment lost 0 bases and the J segment 6 bases; nucleotides outside the gene matches: 13. The germline gives CDR1 SEHNR, CDR2 FQNEAQ (reference sequence). This CDR3 region has 19 residues. CDR3 sequence reads: CASSLAPDRADLEANVLTF. The DNA of the CDR3 is TGTGCCAGCAGCTTAGCCCCGGACAGGGCAGACCTCGAGGCCAACGTCCTGACTTTC.

The chain uses TRBV14 and TRBJ2-3, with 7 nucleotides matching TRBD1. This CDR3 is built from 16 residues. In germline, CDR1 is SGHDN, CDR2 FVKESK. After removal of 1 base from V and 2 bases from J, the junction contained 6 bases not matched to a gene. CDR3 in DNA: TGTGCCAGCAGCCAAGGCCCCGGGACAGCCACAGATACGCAGTATTTT. It yields the protein CASSQGPGTATDTQYF.

V gene TRBV25-1 combines with J gene TRBJ2-5; TRBD2 matches 7 bases. Germline V gives CDR1 MGHDK, CDR2 SYGVNS. J gave up 5 bases and V 2 bases, and 8 bases lay outside the gene matches. The CDR3 runs to 15 residues. The CDR3 is CASSESGKALETQYF. The CDR3 region has the DNA TGTGCCAGCAGTGAAAGCGGGAAGGCGTTGGAGACCCAGTACTTC.

This chain uses TRBV11-2 with TRBJ1-6, with a weak D call TRBD1 (5 bases). The germline V gene encodes CDR1 SGHAT and CDR2 FQNNGV. The CDR3 runs 14 residues. Deletions cut 3 bases from V and 7 bases from J, with 10 bases between. Here the CDR3 DNA reads TGTGCCAGCAGCTTCCAGGGTGGGAATTCACCCCTCCACTTT. This sequence encodes CASSFQGGNSPLHF.

The chain links TRBV7-9 to TRBJ1-2; D is perhaps TRBD1 (5 bases). The germline V and J ends were trimmed by 5 bases and 3 bases, with 16 bases remaining between them. Germline V gives CDR1 SEHNR, CDR2 FQNEAQ (reference sequence). The CDR3 loop spans 15 amino acids. The CDR3 reads CASSPTEGLYYGYTF. For the CDR3, the DNA is TGTGCCAGCAGCCCCACGGAGGGACTTTACTATGGCTACACCTTC.

About this clone: Other DNA sequences in this sample translate to the same CDR3. The chain couples TRBV5-1 to TRBJ1-2; D may be TRBD1 (6 bases). Trimming took 4 bases from V and 1 from J, leaving 11 bases between them. The CDR3 totals 14 residues. Germline CDR1 reads SGHRS; CDR2 reads YFSETQ. As DNA, the CDR3 is TGCGCCAGCAGCCTTGGGGACAATAACTATGGCTACACCTTC. This translates into CASSLGDNNYGYTF.

In DNA form, the CDR3 reads TGCGCCAGCAGCTTCCGGGACAGGGGCACTGAAGCTTTCTTT. Residues: CASSFRDRGTEAFF. The rearrangement joins TRBV5-1 to TRBJ1-1, with 10 bases matching TRBD1. V shed 2 bases and J 4 bases; nucleotides not matched to a gene: 2. The CDR3 has 14 amino acids. Germline-derived CDR1 and CDR2 are SGHRS and YFSETQ.